This section outlines one T cell receptor (beta chain) sequence together with its context. The antigen is undetermined. TCRdb's copy holds only in-frame clones and misses some; the assay was immunoSEQ multiplex PCR. Altogether approximately 13,000 clones are present, 76% being singletons, with the ten largest covering about 25%. Viral peptide pool expansion of antigen-specific CD4+ T cells preceded sequencing in the ViraFEST assay. CD4+ T cells were isolated after around 10 days of culture. The sample originates from a study of vaccination effects on CD4 cells after COVID-19. V dropped 0 bases and J dropped 5 bases, with 16 bases sitting between them. Germline CDR1 is MNHEY and CDR2 is SVGEGT. The CDR3 sequence is 16 residues long.

This clonotype was sampled from a human donor who received a COVID-19 vaccine. The material sequenced was CD4+ T cells from PBMCs cultured with HCoV-229E spike peptides, taken before COVID-19 vaccination. This chain uses TRBV6-2 or TRBV6-3 with TRBJ1-2; maybe TRBD1 (5 bases). CDR3 nucleotide sequence: TGTGCCAGCAGTTACTCGAACAGGAGATTTAGTTATGGCTACACCTTC. It codes for CASSYSNRRFSYGYTF.